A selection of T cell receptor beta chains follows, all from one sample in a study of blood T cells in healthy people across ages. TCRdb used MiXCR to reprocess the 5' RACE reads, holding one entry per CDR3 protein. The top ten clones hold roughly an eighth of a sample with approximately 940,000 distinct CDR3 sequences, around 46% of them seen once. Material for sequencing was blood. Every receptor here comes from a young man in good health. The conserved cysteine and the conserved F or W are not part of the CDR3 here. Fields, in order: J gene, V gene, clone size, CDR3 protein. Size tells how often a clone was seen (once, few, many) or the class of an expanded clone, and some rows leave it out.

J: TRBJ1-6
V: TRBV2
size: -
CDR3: ASSEVRGSPLH

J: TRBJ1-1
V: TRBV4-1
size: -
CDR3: ASSQDGFVGTETF

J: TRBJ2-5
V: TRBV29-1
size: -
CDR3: SVSTGAGAETQY

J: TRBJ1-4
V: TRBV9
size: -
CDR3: ASTGGRDSPTNEKLF

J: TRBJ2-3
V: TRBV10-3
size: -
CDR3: AISEASGGVTDTQY

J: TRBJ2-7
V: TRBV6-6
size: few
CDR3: ASSYRLGSYEQY

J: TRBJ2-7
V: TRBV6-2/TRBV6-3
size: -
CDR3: ASRRDRTPFSYEQY

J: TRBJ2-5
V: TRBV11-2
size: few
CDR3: ASSLVTGGYSETQY

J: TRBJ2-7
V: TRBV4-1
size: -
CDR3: ASSQEKGLSSYEQY

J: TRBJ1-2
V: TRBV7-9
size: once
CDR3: ASSLWQLANYGYT

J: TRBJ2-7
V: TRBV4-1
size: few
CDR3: ASSPIAGGENEQY

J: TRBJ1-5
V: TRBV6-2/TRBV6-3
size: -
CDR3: ASSYVTGNKPQH

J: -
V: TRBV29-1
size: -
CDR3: SVARPPDYEQY

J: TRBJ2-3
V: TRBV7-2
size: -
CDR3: ASSGRTGKKDTQY

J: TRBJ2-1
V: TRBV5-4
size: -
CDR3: ASSPGQSEYNEQF

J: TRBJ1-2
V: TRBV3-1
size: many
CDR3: ASSHNSNYGYT

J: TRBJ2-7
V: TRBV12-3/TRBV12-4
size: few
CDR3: ASSILRPKQY

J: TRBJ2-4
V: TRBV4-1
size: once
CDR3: ASSQDPQPPVY

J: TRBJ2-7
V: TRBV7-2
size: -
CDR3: ASSFRATYEQY

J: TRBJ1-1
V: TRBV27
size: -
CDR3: ASSYRVGEAF

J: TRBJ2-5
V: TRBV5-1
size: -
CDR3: ATRRGPQETQY

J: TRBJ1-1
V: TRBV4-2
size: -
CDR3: ASSQRTGSEAF

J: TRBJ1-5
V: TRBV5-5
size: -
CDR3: ASSGGGGNQPQH

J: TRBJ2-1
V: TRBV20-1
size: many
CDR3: SARTSGDYNEQF

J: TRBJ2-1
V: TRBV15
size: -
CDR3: ATSREHGPFKF

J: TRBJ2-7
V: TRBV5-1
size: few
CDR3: ASSIGTNQLEQY

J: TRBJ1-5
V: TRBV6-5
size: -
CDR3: ASSEYGNQPQH